This T cell receptor (beta chain) emerged from a study of Tregs in tolerant kidney transplant recipients. Libraries were prepared by immunoSEQ multiplex PCR; TCRdb keeps only in-frame clonotypes and omits some of them. This table holds over 85,000 clones, roughly 93% found once. The CDR3 loop spans 16 amino acids. Per the germline V gene, CDR1 is LGHNT and CDR2 is FRNRAP. The V segment lost 1 base and the J segment 5 bases; nucleotides outside the gene matches: 4. Unstimulated Tregs (CD4+CD25+CD127-) and CD4+CD25- non-Tregs were sorted from PBMCs. The sequence derives from a human donor who received a combined kidney and bone marrow transplant. The sample in question was CD4+ T cells from blood, obtained before the transplant. The chain links TRBV12-5 to TRBJ2-2, with 10 bases fitting TRBD1. CDR3 amino acids: CASGLDQGQGTGELFF. As DNA, the CDR3 is TGTGCTAGTGGTTTGGATCAGGGACAGGGGACCGGGGAGCTGTTTTTT. Full variable domain (remainder filled in from reference TRBV12-5 and TRBJ2-2): DARVTQTPRHKVTEMGQEVTMRCQPILGHNTVFWYRQTMMQGLELLAYFRNRAPLDDSGMPKDRFSAEMPDATLATLKIQPSEPRDSAVYFCASGLDQGQGTGELFFGEGSRLTVL.